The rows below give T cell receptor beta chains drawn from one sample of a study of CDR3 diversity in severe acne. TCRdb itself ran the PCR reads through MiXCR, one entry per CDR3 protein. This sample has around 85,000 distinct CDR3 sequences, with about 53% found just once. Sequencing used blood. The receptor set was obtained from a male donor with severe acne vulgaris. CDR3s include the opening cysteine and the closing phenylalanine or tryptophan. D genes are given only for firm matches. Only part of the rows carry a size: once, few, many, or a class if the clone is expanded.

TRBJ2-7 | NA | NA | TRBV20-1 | CSARDPHEQYF | TGCAGTGCTAGAGATCCACACGAGCAGTACTTC
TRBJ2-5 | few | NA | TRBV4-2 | CASSQVFQLEIPVTQYF | TGTGCCAGCAGCCAAGTCTTTCAACTAGAAATTCCAGTGACCCAGTACTTC
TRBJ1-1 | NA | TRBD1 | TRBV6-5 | CASSYRGPGTEAFF | TGTGCCAGCAGCTATAGGGGGCCCGGCACTGAAGCTTTCTTT
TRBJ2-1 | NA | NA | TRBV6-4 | CASSDSGAGDYNEQFF | TGTGCCAGCAGTGACTCAGGGGCAGGGGACTACAATGAGCAGTTCTTC
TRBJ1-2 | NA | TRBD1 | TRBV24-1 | CATSDWDSNYGYTF | TGTGCCACCAGTGATTGGGACAGCAACTATGGCTACACCTTC
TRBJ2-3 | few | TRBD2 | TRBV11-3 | CASSLGSSGGADTQYF | TGTGCCAGCAGCTTAGGGTCTAGCGGAGGCGCAGATACGCAGTATTTT
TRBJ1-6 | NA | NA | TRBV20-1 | CSANTGNSPLHF | TGCAGTGCTAATACGGGGAATTCACCCCTCCACTTT
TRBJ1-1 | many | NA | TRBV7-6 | CASSRGWMNTEAFF | TGTGCCAGCAGCCGAGGGTGGATGAACACTGAAGCTTTCTTT
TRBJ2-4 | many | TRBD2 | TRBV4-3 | CASSQYLMGLAGDIQYF | TGCGCCAGCAGCCAATACCTAATGGGACTAGCGGGAGACATTCAGTACTTC
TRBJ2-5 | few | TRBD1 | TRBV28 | CASRGQGTETQYF | TGTGCCAGCCGCGGACAGGGAACAGAGACCCAGTACTTC
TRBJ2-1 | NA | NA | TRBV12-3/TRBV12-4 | CASSLGRMDEQFF | TGTGCCAGCAGTTTGGGCCGGATGGATGAGCAGTTCTTC
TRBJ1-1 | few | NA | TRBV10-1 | CASSPRTVEAFF | TGTGCCAGCAGTCCAAGGACAGTTGAAGCTTTCTTT
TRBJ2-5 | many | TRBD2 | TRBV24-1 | CATSELAGAGQETQYF | TGTGCCACCAGTGAACTAGCGGGAGCGGGGCAAGAGACCCAGTACTTC
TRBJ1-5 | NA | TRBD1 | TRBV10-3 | CAISEPGQPNQPQHF | TGTGCCATCAGTGAGCCGGGACAGCCGAATCAGCCCCAGCATTTT
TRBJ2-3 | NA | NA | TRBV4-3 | CASSPRGHTDTQYF | TGCGCCAGCAGCCCCCGGGGCCACACAGATACGCAGTATTTT
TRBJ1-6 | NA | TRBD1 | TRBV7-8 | CASSSQGVVTYSPLHF | TGTGCCAGCAGCTCACAGGGGGTGGTTACGTACTCACCCCTCCACTTT
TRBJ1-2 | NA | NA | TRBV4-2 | CASSQGGNYGYTF | TGTGCCAGCAGCCAAGGGGGCAACTATGGCTACACCTTC
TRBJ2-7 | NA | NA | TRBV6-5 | CASSYRGTYEQYF | TGTGCCAGCAGTTACAGGGGAACCTACGAGCAGTACTTC
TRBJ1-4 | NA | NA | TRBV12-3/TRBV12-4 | CASSPSEKLFF | TGTGCCAGCAGCCCCAGTGAAAAACTGTTTTTT
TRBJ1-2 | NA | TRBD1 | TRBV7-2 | CASSLAPTGVWGYTF | TGTGCCAGCAGCTTAGCTCCGACAGGGGTCTGGGGCTACACCTTC
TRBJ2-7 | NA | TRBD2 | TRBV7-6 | CASSLESGRGGNYEQYF | TGTGCCAGCAGCTTGGAGAGCGGGAGAGGGGGGAACTACGAGCAGTACTTC
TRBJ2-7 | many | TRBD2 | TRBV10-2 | CASTDLAGTYEQYF | TGCGCCAGCACGGATCTAGCGGGAACCTACGAGCAGTACTTC
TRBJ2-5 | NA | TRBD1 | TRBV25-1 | CASSDLDRVETQYF | TGTGCCAGCAGTGATCTGGACAGGGTAGAGACCCAGTACTTC
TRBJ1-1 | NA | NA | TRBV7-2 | CASSLDGVISTEAFF | TGTGCCAGCAGCTTGGATGGGGTGATATCGACTGAAGCTTTCTTT
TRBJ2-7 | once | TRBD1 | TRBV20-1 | CSASMGDSRYEQYF | TGCAGTGCTAGTATGGGGGACAGTCGCTACGAGCAGTACTTC
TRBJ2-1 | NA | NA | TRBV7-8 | CASSLRRGEGLNEQFF | TGTGCCAGCAGCTTACGGAGGGGGGAGGGCTTAAATGAGCAGTTCTTC
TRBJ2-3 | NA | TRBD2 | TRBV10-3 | CAIRTSGSTDTQYF | TGTGCCATCCGAACTAGCGGGAGCACAGATACGCAGTATTTT
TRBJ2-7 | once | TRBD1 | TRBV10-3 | CAIRDRGDYEQYF | TGTGCCATCAGGGACAGGGGGGACTACGAGCAGTACTTC
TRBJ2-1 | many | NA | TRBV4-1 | CASSRIPRGGEQFF | TGCGCCAGCAGCCGCATCCCCAGGGGGGGTGAGCAGTTCTTC
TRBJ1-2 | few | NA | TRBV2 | CASSEGRGLGGYTF | TGTGCCAGCAGTGAAGGTAGAGGCTTGGGGGGCTACACCTTC
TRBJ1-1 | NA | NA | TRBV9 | CVSSELSTEAFF | TGTGTCAGCAGCGAGTTAAGCACTGAAGCTTTCTTT
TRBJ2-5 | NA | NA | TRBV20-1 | CSARRRSEYQGTQHF | TGCAGCGCTAGGCGGAGATCGGAATACCAAGGGACCCAGCACTTC
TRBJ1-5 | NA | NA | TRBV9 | CASSYSQAGNQPQHF | TGTGCCAGCAGTTACAGTCAGGCAGGCAATCAGCCCCAGCATTTT
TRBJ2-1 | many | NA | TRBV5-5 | CASSSLGGDSYDNEQFF | TGTGCCAGCAGCTCACTGGGAGGGGACAGCTATGACAATGAGCAGTTCTTC
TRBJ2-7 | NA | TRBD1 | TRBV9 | CASSRDRVTYEQYF | TGTGCCAGCAGCCGGGACAGGGTTACCTACGAGCAGTACTTC
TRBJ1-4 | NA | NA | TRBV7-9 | CASSLGRTANGKLSF | TGTGCCAGCAGCTTAGGCCGGACGGCTAATGGAAAACTGTCCTTT
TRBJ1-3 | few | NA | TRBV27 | CASRTGPSGNTIYF | TGTGCCAGCAGGACGGGTCCTTCTGGAAACACCATATATTTT
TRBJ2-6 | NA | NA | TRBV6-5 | CASSYEATGANVLTF | TGTGCCAGCAGTTATGAGGCTACTGGGGCCAACGTCCTGACTTTC
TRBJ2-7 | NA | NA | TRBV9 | CASSGGGQYEQYF | TGTGCCAGCAGCGGGGGGGGGCAGTACGAGCAGTACTTC
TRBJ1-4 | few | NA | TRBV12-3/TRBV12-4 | CASSLRMPGEKLFF | TGTGCCAGCAGTTTAAGAATGCCGGGGGAAAAACTGTTTTTT